A single sample gave rise to the 24 T cell receptor beta chains below, sequenced in a study of CD8 T cells in Susac syndrome. RNA in amounts of roughly 0.5 to 1 ug was reverse transcribed with random hexamers. TCRdb used MiXCR to reprocess the immunoSEQ multiplex PCR reads, holding one entry per CDR3 protein. The repertoire holds some 200,000 distinct CDR3 sequences, with about 95% as singletons. The material sequenced was CD8+ T cells from PBMCs. The receptors originated from a human donor with Susac syndrome.

The chain combines TRBV20-1 with TRBJ1-1; D is unclear. CDR1 DFQATT and CDR2 SNEGSKA come from the germline V gene (reference sequence). V lost 4 bases and J lost 7, with 10 bases in between. The CDR3 extends over 11 amino acids. CDR3 residues: CSATAPYEAFF. The CDR3 region has the DNA TGCAGTGCTACCGCTCCCTATGAAGCTTTCTTT.

The rearrangement joins TRBV18 to TRBJ1-5; D possibly corresponds to TRBD1 (5 bases). From germline, CDR1 is KGHSH and CDR2 LQKENI. CDR3 size: 14 residues. V shed 5 bases and J shed 3 bases, with 11 bases lying between them. The CDR3 DNA is TGTGCCAGCTCATCAGCGGGGGACAATCAGCCCCAGCATTTT. It encodes CASSSAGDNQPQHF.

The chain carries TRBV10-2 and TRBJ1-1, with D possibly TRBD1 on 6 matching bases. The germline V and J ends were trimmed by 8 bases and 1 base, with 11 bases remaining between them. The CDR3 has 13 residues. The V gene's germline CDR1 is WSHSY and CDR2 SAAADI. For the CDR3, the DNA is TGCGCCAGCGAGCCGGGACAGAACACTGAAGCTTTCTTT. Protein sequence: CASEPGQNTEAFF.

This chain joins TRBV2 and TRBJ2-7, with D perhaps TRBD1 or TRBD2 (5 bases each). Germline-derived CDR1 and CDR2 are SNHLY and FYNNEI. The V and J ends lost 7 bases and 0 bases respectively, with 10 bases between them. This CDR3 is 13 amino acids long. This CDR3 reads CASNGGNSYEQYF. As DNA, the CDR3 is TGTGCCAGCAATGGGGGAAACTCCTACGAGCAGTACTTC.

This sequence joins TRBV13 and TRBJ2-7, with D tentatively TRBD2 (6 bases). The CDR3 loop spans 14 amino acids. V gave up 5 bases and J gave up 0 bases, with 11 bases separating them. Germline CDR1 and CDR2: PRHDT and FYEKMQ (reference sequence). CDR3 nucleotides: TGTGCCAGCAGCCAGCGGGTTAGCTCCTACGAGCAGTACTTC. Protein product: CASSQRVSSYEQYF.

Of note for this clonotype: The junction differs from germline at one of its ends, possibly a read error. The chain joins TRBV5-1 to TRBJ1-1; D may be TRBD1 (5 bases). This CDR3 has 12 residues. The germline V gene encodes CDR1 SGHRS and CDR2 YFSETQ. The CDR3 reads CASSPFMGLKKF. DNA of the CDR3: TGCGCCAGCAGCCCCTTTATGGGACTAAAGAAATTT.

This chain links TRBV27 with TRBJ2-7; 10 nucleotides align to TRBD1. This CDR3 region has 14 residues. V was pared by 4 bases and J by 2 bases, with 2 bases of the junction left unmatched. From germline, CDR1 is MNHEY and CDR2 SMNVEV (reference sequence). CDR3 sequence: CASSYGTGAYEQYF. The CDR3 DNA reads TGTGCCAGCAGTTATGGGACAGGGGCCTACGAGCAGTACTTC.

The V and J genes are TRBV27 and TRBJ2-7; D tentatively reads TRBD1 or TRBD2 (5 bases each). The germline V gene encodes CDR1 MNHEY and CDR2 SMNVEV (reference sequence). The V end was cut by 1 base, the J end by 0 bases, with 7 bases between. The CDR3 has 14 residues. The chain's CDR3 is CASSLLGTSYEQYF. As DNA, the CDR3 is TGTGCCAGCAGTTTATTGGGGACCTCCTACGAGCAGTACTTC.

The count of this clonotype is one. The chain couples TRBV9 to TRBJ2-1; 15 bases map to TRBD2. V shed 3 bases and J 4 bases; nucleotides not matched to a gene: 5. This CDR3 comprises 17 residues. The germline gives CDR1 SGDLS, CDR2 YYNGEE. CDR3 DNA sequence: TGTGCCAGCAGCGCCGGACTAGCGGGAGGGCCATACAATGAGCAGTTCTTC. This encodes CASSAGLAGGPYNEQFF.

V and J are TRBV7-9 and TRBJ2-1; unclear D gene. In germline, CDR1 is SEHNR, CDR2 FQNEAQ (reference sequence). The CDR3 contains 12 residues. V was trimmed by 3 bases and J by 9 bases, leaving 9 bases between them. The CDR3 DNA follows: TGTGCCAGCAGCTTGCAGAGAGGTGAGCAGTTCTTC. Residues: CASSLQRGEQFF.

This clonotype was detected once. The chain recombines TRBV28 with TRBJ2-7; TRBD1 might be the D (6 bases). The germline CDR1 and CDR2 sequences are MDHEN and SYDVKM. This CDR3 is built from 13 residues. The ends were cut back, 8 bases at V and 2 bases at J, with 13 bases in the middle. This CDR3 reads CASGPAGAYEQYF. The CDR3 coding sequence is TGTGCCAGCGGACCAGCAGGGGCCTACGAGCAGTACTTC.

The gene calls are TRBV9 and TRBJ1-1, with unresolved D. Germline CDR1 reads SGDLS; CDR2 reads YYNGEE. The V and J ends lost 0 bases and 0 bases respectively, with 9 bases between them. The CDR3 runs to 15 residues. CDR3 bases: TGTGCCAGCAGCGTAGCTTCGGGTATGAACACTGAAGCTTTCTTT. Translating gives CASSVASGMNTEAFF.

The rearrangement uses TRBV4-1 and TRBJ2-1; TRBD2 matches at 11 bases. The germline CDR1 and CDR2 sequences are MGHRA and YSYEKL. The CDR3 runs to 17 residues. Trimming cost V 0 bases and J 4 bases; bases outside gene matches: 5. Written as DNA, the CDR3 is TGCGCCAGCAGCCAAGAGAGCCTAGCGGGGGGATACAATGAGCAGTTCTTC. Its protein is CASSQESLAGGYNEQFF.

This clonotype was counted once. The chain employs TRBV3-1 and TRBJ2-7; D may be TRBD2 (6 bases). This CDR3 comprises 16 residues. Germline loops: CDR1 LGHDT, CDR2 YNNKEL (reference sequence). Trimming removed 3 bases from V and 0 bases from J, with 15 bases in between. The CDR3 loop reads CASSQNPGLSSYEQYF. CDR3 DNA sequence: TGTGCCAGCAGCCAGAATCCGGGACTCTCCTCCTACGAGCAGTACTTC.

This clonotype was seen only once. The chain combines TRBV21-1 with TRBJ2-2; TRBD1, the D gene given by the table, was not confirmed from the DNA. TRBV21-1 is designated a pseudogene. There are 17 residues in the CDR3. CDR3 sequence: CASTLGQGIYRPGELFF. CDR3 bases: TGTGCCAGCACCTTAGGACAGGGGATCTATAGGCCCGGGGAGCTGTTTTTT.

V usage is TRBV6-6 and J usage is TRBJ2-2; no definite D call. Germline assignment: CDR1 MNHNY and CDR2 SVGAGI (reference sequence). The CDR3 totals 12 residues. Between the trimmed V and J ends, which lost 5 bases and 5 bases, there was a span of 6 bases. The CDR3 reads CASSQITGELFF. CDR3 sequence (DNA): TGTGCCAGCAGTCAAATTACCGGGGAGCTGTTTTTT.

The V gene is TRBV3-1, the J gene TRBJ1-3, with a weak D call TRBD1 (5 bases). The germline CDR1 and CDR2 sequences are LGHDT and YNNKEL (reference sequence). The CDR3 runs to 15 residues. V was clipped by 6 bases and J by 1 base, with 13 bases between them. The CDR3 nucleotides are TGTGCCAGCAGTGCAGGGTTTCGGTCTGGAAACACCATATATTTT. It codes for CASSAGFRSGNTIYF.

J is TRBJ2-1 and V is TRBV27, with TRBD2 as a possible D gene (5 bases). Per germline, CDR1 MNHEY and CDR2 SMNVEV (reference sequence). The germline V and J ends were trimmed by 6 bases and 0 bases, with 9 bases remaining between them. The CDR3 is made up of 14 amino acids. CDR3 in DNA: TGTGCCAGCAGCGCTACTAGCTCCTACAATGAGCAGTTCTTC. Protein: CASSATSSYNEQFF.

The J gene is TRBJ1-1, the V gene TRBV19; possibly TRBD1 for D (6 bases). Germline lookup yields CDR1 LNHDA and CDR2 SQIVND (reference sequence). This CDR3 is 12 amino acids long. Trimming stripped 8 bases from V and 1 base from J, with 8 bases between. The CDR3 sequence is CASLQGNTEAFF. CDR3 nucleotides: TGTGCCAGTCTACAGGGGAACACTGAAGCTTTCTTT. The full variable domain, its missing parts supplied by reference TRBV19 and TRBJ1-1, is DGGITQSPKYLFRKEGQNVTLSCEQNLNHDAMYWYRQDPGQGLRLIYYSQIVNDFQKGDIAEGYSVSREKKESFPLTVTSAQKNPTAFYLCASLQGNTEAFFGQGTRLTVV.

The genes are TRBV9 and TRBJ2-7; maybe TRBD2 (5 bases). Germline loops: CDR1 SGDLS, CDR2 YYNGEE. V lost 3 bases and J 0 bases, leaving 10 bases between the germline ends. This CDR3 comprises 14 residues. CDR3 loop: CASSGRRGSYEQYF. The DNA of the CDR3 is TGTGCCAGCAGCGGACGACGGGGCTCCTACGAGCAGTACTTC.

This chain uses TRBV9 with TRBJ2-7; unclear D gene. This CDR3 contains 14 residues. The V and J ends lost 3 bases and 4 bases respectively, with 14 bases between them. Per germline, CDR1 SGDLS and CDR2 YYNGEE. The CDR3 loop reads CASSASLVAYEQYF. The CDR3 DNA sequence: TGTGCCAGCAGCGCCAGCTTAGTGGCTTACGAGCAGTACTTC.

The chain has TRBV19 and TRBJ2-7; the D gene is possibly TRBD2 (5 bases). The germline gives CDR1 LNHDA, CDR2 SQIVND (reference sequence). The CDR3 is 14 amino acids. Trimming cost V 5 bases and J 0 bases, with 11 bases left between them. CDR3 residues: CASSWTADSYEQYF. CDR3 nucleotide sequence: TGTGCCAGTAGTTGGACTGCAGACTCCTACGAGCAGTACTTC.

The J gene is TRBJ2-1, the V gene TRBV20-1; D not resolved. V was clipped by 0 bases and J by 6 bases, with 6 bases between them. CDR1 and CDR2 from the germline V gene are DFQATT and SNEGSKA (reference sequence). The CDR3 loop spans 12 amino acids. CDR3 in amino acids: CSAREGRNEQFF. CDR3 bases: TGCAGTGCTAGAGAGGGTCGCAATGAGCAGTTCTTC.

The rearrangement uses TRBV29-1 and TRBJ1-2; TRBD1 might be the D (5 bases). The CDR3 contains 16 residues. V was pared by 6 bases and J by 6 bases, with 26 bases between. Per germline, CDR1 SQVTM and CDR2 ANQGSEA. As DNA, the CDR3 is TGCAGCGTCCCCCCGTCCCGGGGGAATCCGGCCAATGGCTACACCTTC. It is translated as CSVPPSRGNPANGYTF. The variable domain in full, completed from reference TRBV29-1 and TRBJ1-2, reads SAVISQKPSRDICQRGTSLTIQCQVDSQVTMMFWYRQQPGQSLTLIATANQGSEATYESGFVIDKFPISRPNLTFSTLTVSNMSPEDSSIYLCSVPPSRGNPANGYTFGSGTRLTVV.